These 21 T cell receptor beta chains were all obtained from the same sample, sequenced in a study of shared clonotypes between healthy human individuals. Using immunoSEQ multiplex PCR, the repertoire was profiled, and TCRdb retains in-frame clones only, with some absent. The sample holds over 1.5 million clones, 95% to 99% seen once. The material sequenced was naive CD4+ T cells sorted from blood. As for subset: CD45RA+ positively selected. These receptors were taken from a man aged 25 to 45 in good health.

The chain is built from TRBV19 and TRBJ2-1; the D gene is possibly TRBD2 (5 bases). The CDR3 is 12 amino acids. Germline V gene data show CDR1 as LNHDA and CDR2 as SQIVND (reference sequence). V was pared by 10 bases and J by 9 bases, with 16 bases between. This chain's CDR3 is CATRPRGFEQFF. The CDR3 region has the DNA TGTGCCACCCGACCTAGAGGGTTTGAGCAGTTCTTC.

CDR3 coding DNA: TGTGCCAGCAGCACCTTCGACGTGGGAAACACCATATATTTT. It is translated as CASSTFDVGNTIYF. The chain uses TRBV9 and TRBJ1-3, with unresolved D. The CDR3 length is 14 residues. V lost 4 bases, J lost 4 bases, and 12 bases lay in between. Germline V lookup: CDR1 SGDLS, CDR2 YYNGEE.

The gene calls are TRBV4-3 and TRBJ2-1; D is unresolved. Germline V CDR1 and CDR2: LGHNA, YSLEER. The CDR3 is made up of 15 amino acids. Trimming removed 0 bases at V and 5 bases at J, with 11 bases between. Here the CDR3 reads CASSQDYGSNNEQFF. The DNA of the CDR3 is TGCGCCAGCAGCCAAGATTACGGTTCGAACAATGAGCAGTTCTTC.

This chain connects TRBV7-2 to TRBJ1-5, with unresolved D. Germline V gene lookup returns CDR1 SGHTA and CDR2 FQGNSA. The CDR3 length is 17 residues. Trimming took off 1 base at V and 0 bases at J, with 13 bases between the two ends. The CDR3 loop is CASSLVATGNSNQPQHF. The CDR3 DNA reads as TGTGCCAGCAGCTTAGTAGCGACCGGGAATAGCAATCAGCCCCAGCATTTT. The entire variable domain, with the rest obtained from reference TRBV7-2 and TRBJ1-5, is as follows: GAGVSQSPSNKVTEKGKDVELRCDPISGHTALYWYRQSLGQGLEFLIYFQGNSAPDKSGLPSDRFSAERTGGSVSTLTIQRTQQEDSAVYLCASSLVATGNSNQPQHFGDGTRLSIL.

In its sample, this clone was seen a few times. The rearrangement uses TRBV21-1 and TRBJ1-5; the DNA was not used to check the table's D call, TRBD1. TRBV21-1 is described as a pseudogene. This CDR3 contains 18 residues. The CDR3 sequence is CASSKVFQDRVADQPQHF. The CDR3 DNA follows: TGTGCCAGCAGCAAAGTATTCCAGGACAGGGTAGCCGATCAGCCCCAGCATTTT.

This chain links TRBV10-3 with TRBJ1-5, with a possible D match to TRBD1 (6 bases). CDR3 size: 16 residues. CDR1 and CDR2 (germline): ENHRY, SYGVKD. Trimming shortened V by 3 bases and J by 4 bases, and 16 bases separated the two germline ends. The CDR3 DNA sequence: TGTGCCATCAGTGAACAGGGTTCTCTGACTAATCAGCCCCAGCATTTT. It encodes CAISEQGSLTNQPQHF.

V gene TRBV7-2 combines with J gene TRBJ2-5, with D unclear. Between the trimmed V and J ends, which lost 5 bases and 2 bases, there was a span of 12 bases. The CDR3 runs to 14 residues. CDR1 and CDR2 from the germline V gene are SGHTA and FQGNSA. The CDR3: CASSPRTVQETQYF. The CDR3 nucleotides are TGTGCCAGCAGCCCTCGGACCGTTCAAGAGACCCAGTACTTC.

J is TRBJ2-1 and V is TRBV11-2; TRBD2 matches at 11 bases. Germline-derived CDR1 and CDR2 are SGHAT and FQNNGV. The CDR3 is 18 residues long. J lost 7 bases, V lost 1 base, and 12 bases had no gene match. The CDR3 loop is CASSLGLAGRSEGNEQFF. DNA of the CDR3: TGTGCCAGCAGCTTAGGACTAGCGGGACGTTCGGAAGGGAATGAGCAGTTCTTC. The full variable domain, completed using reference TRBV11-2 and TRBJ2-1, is EAGVAQSPRYKIIEKRQSVAFWCNPISGHATLYWYQQILGQGPKLLIQFQNNGVVDDSQLPKDRFSAERLKGVDSTLKIQPAKLEDSAVYLCASSLGLAGRSEGNEQFFGPGTRLTVL.

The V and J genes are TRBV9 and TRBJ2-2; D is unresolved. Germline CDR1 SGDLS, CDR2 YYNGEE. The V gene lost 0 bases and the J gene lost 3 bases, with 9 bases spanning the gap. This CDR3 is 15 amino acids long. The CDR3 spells CASSVVALHTGELFF. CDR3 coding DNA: TGTGCCAGCAGCGTAGTGGCGCTACACACCGGGGAGCTGTTTTTT.

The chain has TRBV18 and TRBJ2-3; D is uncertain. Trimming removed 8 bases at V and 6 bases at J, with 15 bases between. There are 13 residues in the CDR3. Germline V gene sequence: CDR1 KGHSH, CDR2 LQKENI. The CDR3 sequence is CASTVRVRDTQYF. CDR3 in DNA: TGTGCCAGCACAGTTAGGGTCAGGGATACGCAGTATTTT.

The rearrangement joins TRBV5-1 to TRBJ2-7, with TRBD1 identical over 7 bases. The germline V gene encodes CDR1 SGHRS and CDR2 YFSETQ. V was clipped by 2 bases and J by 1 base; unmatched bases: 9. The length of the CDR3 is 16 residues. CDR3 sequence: CASSLPGQHYSYEQYF. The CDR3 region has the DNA TGCGCCAGCAGCTTACCGGGACAGCATTATTCCTACGAGCAGTACTTC.

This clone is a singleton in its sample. The CDR3, as DNA: TGTGCCAGCAGCCCCGGGGAGAGGTGGCTAAGGAACACTGAAGCTTTCTTT. It codes for CASSPGERWLRNTEAFF. The rearrangement links TRBV28 to TRBJ1-1, with D uncertain. V shed 6 bases and J shed 1 base, with 21 bases lying between them. CDR1 MDHEN and CDR2 SYDVKM come from the germline V gene. This CDR3 region has 17 residues.

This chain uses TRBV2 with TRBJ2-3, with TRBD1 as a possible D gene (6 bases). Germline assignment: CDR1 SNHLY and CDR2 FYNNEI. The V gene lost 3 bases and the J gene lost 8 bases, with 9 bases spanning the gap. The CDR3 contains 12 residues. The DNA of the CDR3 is TGTGCCAGCAGTGAGGCCAGGGGTACGCAGTATTTT. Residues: CASSEARGTQYF.

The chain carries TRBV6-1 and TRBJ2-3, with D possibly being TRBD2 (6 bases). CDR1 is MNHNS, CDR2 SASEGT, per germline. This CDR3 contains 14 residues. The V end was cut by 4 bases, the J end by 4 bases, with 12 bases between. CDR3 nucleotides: TGTGCCAGCAGTGTTTGGAGGGCCGCAGATACGCAGTATTTT. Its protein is CASSVWRAADTQYF.

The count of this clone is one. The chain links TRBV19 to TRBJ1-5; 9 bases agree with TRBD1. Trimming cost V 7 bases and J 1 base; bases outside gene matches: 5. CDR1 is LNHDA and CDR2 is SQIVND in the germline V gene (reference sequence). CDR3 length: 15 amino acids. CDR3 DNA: TGTGCCAGTATCCCGGACAGGGGAAGCAATCAGCCCCAGCATTTT. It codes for CASIPDRGSNQPQHF. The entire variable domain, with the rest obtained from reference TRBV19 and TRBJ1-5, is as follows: DGGITQSPKYLFRKEGQNVTLSCEQNLNHDAMYWYRQDPGQGLRLIYYSQIVNDFQKGDIAEGYSVSREKKESFPLTVTSAQKNPTAFYLCASIPDRGSNQPQHFGDGTRLSIL.

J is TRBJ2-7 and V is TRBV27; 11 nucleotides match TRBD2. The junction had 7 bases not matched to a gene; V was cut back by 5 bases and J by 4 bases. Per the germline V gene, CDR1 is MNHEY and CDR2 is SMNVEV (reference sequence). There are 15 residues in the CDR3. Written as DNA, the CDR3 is TGTGCCAGCAGTGCTCCGGGACTAGCGGCTTACGAGCAGTACTTC. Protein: CASSAPGLAAYEQYF.

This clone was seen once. The CDR3 DNA sequence: TGTGCCAGCAGCGTAGGCGGCAGGGGGATCTCGGTGGAGACCCAGTACTTC. Encoded protein: CASSVGGRGISVETQYF. V and J are TRBV9 and TRBJ2-5; TRBD1 agrees at 7 bases. Germline CDR1 and CDR2: SGDLS and YYNGEE. The CDR3 runs to 17 residues. Trimming at V came to 0 bases and at J to 5 bases, leaving 13 bases not matched to a gene.

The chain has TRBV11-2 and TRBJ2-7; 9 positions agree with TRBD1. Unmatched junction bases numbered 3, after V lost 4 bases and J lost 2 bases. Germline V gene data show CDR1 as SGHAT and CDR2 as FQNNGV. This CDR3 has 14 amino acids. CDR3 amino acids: CASSSQGAAYEQYF. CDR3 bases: TGTGCCAGCAGCTCACAGGGGGCGGCCTACGAGCAGTACTTC.

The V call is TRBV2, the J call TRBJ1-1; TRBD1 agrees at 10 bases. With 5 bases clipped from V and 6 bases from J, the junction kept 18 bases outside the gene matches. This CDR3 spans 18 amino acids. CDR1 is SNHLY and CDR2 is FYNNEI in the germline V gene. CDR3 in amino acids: CASSSLLGTGVSFAEAFF. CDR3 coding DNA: TGTGCCAGCAGTTCCCTACTTGGGACAGGGGTTTCTTTCGCTGAAGCTTTCTTT.

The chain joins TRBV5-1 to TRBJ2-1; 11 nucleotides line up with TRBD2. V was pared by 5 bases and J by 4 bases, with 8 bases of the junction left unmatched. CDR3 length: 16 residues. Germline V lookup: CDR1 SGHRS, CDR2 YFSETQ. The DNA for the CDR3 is TGCGCCAGCAGTGATGGTTCTAGCGGGAGGTACAATGAGCAGTTCTTC. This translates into CASSDGSSGRYNEQFF.

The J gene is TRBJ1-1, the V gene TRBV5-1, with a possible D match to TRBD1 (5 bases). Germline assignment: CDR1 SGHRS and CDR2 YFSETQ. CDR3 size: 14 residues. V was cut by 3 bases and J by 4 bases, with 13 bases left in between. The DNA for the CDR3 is TGCGCCAGCAGCTCGGACACGGTAGCCACTGAAGCTTTCTTT. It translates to CASSSDTVATEAFF.